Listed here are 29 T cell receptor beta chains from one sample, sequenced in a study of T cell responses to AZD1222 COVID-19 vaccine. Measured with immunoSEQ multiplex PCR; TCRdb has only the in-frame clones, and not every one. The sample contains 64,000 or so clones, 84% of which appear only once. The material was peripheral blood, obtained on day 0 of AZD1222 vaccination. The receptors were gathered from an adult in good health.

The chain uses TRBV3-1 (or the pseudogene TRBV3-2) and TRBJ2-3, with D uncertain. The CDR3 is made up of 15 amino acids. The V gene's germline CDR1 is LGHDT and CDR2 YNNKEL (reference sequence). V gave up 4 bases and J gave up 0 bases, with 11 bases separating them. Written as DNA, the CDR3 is TGTGCCAGCAGCCTCGGTCTTCTTAGCACAGATACGCAGTATTTT. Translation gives CASSLGLLSTDTQYF.

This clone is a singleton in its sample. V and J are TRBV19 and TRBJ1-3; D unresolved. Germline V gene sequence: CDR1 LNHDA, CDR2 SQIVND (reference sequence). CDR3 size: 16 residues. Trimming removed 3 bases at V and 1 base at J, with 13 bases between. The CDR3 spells CASSMGTAISGNTIYF. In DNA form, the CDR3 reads TGTGCCAGTAGTATGGGTACAGCGATATCTGGAAACACCATATATTTT.

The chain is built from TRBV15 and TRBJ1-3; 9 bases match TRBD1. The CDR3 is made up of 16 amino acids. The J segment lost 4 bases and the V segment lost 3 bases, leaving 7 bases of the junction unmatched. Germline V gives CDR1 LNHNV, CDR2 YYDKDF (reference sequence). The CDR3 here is CATSRDRGPEGNTIYF. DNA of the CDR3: TGTGCCACCAGCAGGGACAGGGGTCCGGAGGGAAACACCATATATTTT.

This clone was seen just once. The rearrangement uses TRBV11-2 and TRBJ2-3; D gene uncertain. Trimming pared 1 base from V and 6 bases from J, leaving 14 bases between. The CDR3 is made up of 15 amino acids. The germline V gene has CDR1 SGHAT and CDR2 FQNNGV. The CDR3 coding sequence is TGTGCCAGCAGCTTAGGGGTAGGGTTGCAGGATACGCAGTATTTT. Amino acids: CASSLGVGLQDTQYF.

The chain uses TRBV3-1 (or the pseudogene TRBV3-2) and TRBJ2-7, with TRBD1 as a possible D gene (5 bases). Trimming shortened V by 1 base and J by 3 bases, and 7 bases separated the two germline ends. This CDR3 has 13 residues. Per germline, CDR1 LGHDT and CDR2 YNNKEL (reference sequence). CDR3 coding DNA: TGTGCCAGCAGCCAAGGACAGTTCTACGAGCAGTACTTC. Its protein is CASSQGQFYEQYF.

In nucleotides, the CDR3 is TGTGCCAGCAGCCAAGTCGCCGGGACGTCTGTGAACACTGAAGCTTTCTTT. This sequence encodes CASSQVAGTSVNTEAFF. This rearrangement joins TRBV4-2 to TRBJ1-1, with D possibly being TRBD1 (5 bases). The V end lost 1 base, the J end lost 0 bases, and 15 bases lay between the germline ends. This CDR3 comprises 17 residues. The germline V gene has CDR1 LGHNA and CDR2 YNFKEQ.

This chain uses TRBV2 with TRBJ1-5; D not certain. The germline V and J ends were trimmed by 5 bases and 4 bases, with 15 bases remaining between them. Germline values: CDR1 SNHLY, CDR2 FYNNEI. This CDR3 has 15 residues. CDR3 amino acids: CASSFLGRSNQPQHF. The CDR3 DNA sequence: TGTGCCAGCAGTTTCTTAGGACGCTCGAATCAGCCCCAGCATTTT.

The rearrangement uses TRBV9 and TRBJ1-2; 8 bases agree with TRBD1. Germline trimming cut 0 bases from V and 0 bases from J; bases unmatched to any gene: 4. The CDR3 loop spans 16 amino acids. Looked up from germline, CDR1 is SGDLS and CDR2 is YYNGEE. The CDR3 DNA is TGTGCCAGCAGCGTAGGATCGGGACAGGCTAACTATGGCTACACCTTC. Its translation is CASSVGSGQANYGYTF.

DNA for the CDR3: TGTGCCAGCAGTTACTCCGGGACAGGGGGTCCCGGGGAGCTGTTTTTT. Translating gives CASSYSGTGGPGELFF. The chain couples TRBV6-5 to TRBJ2-2, with TRBD1 matching 11 bases. From germline, CDR1 is MNHEY and CDR2 SVGAGI. With 0 bases clipped from V and 6 bases from J, the junction kept 3 bases outside the gene matches. There are 16 residues in the CDR3.

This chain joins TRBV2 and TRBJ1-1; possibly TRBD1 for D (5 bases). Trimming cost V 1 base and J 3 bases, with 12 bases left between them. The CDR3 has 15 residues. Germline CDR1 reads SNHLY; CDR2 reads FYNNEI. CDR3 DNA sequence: TGTGCCAGCAGTGAAGTAGGGGAACCATACACTGAAGCTTTCTTT. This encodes CASSEVGEPYTEAFF.

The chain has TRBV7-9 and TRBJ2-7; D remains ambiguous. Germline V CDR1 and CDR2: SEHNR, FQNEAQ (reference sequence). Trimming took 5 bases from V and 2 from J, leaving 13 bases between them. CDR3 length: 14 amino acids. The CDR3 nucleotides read TGTGCCAGCAGCCGCCGGACCCGGACCTACGAGCAGTACTTC. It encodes CASSRRTRTYEQYF.

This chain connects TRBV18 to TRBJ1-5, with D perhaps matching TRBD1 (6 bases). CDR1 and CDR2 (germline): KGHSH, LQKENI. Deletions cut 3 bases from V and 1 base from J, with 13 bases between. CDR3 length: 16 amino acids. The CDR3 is CASSPVSGESNQPQHF. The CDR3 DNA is TGTGCCAGCTCACCGGTATCAGGGGAGAGCAATCAGCCCCAGCATTTT.

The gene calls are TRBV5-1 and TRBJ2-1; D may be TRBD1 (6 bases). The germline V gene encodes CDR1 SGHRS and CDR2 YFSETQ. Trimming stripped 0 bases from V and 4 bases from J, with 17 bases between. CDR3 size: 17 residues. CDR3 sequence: CASSLDNRAELYNEQFF. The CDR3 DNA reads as TGCGCCAGCAGCTTGGATAACAGGGCCGAACTTTACAATGAGCAGTTCTTC.

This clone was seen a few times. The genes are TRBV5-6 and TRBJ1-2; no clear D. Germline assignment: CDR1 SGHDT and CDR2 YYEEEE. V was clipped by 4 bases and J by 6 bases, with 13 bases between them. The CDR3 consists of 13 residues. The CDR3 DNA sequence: TGTGCCAGCAGCACAGACCTTGGCCATGGCTACACCTTC. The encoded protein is CASSTDLGHGYTF. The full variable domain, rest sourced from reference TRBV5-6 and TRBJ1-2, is DAGVTQSPTHLIKTRGQQVTLRCSPKSGHDTVSWYQQALGQGPQFIFQYYEEEERQRGNFPDRFSGHQFPNYSSELNVNALLLGDSALYLCASSTDLGHGYTFGSGTRLTVV.

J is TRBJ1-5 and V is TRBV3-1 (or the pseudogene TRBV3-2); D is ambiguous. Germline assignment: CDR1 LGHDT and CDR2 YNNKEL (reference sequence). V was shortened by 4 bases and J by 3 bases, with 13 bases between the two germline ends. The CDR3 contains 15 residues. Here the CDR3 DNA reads TGTGCCAGCAGCCGAGGAGGAGGACCCAATCAGCCCCAGCATTTT. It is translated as CASSRGGGPNQPQHF.

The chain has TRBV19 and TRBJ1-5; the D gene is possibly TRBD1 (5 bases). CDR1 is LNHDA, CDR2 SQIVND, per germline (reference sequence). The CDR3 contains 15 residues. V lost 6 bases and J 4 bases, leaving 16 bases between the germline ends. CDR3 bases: TGTGCCAGTAGGTCAGGGACGCGGGGGAATCAGCCCCAGCATTTT. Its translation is CASRSGTRGNQPQHF.

CDR3: CSVGAGWAMNTEAFF. In nucleotides, the CDR3 is TGCAGCGTCGGTGCAGGTTGGGCAATGAACACTGAAGCTTTCTTT. The genes are TRBV29-1 and TRBJ1-1; D is unclear. Germline CDR1 is SQVTM and CDR2 is ANQGSEA. This CDR3 region has 15 residues. Trimming pared 6 bases from V and 0 bases from J, leaving 17 bases between.

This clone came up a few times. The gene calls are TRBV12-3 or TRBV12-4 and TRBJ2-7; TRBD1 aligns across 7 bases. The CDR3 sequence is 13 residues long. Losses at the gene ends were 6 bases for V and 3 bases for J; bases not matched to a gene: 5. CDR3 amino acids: CASSRDSLYEQYF. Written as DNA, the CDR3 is TGTGCCAGCAGCCGGGACAGTCTCTACGAGCAGTACTTC.

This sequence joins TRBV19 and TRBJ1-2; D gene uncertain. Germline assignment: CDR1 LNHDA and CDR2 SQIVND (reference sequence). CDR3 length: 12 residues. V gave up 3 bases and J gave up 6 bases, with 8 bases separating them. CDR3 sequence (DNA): TGTGCCAGTAGTATCCCCCCGGATGGCTACACCTTC. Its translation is CASSIPPDGYTF.

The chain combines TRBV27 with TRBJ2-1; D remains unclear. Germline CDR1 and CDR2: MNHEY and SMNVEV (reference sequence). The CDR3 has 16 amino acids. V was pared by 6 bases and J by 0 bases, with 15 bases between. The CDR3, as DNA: TGTGCCAGCAGCCCCGACCTGTTGCGCTCCTACAATGAGCAGTTCTTC. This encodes CASSPDLLRSYNEQFF.

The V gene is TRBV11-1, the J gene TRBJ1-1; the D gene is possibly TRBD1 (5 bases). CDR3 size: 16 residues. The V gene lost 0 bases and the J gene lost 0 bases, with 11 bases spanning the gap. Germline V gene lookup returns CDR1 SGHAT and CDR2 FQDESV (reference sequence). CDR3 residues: CASSLARGHLNTEAFF. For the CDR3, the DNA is TGTGCCAGCAGCTTAGCGAGGGGCCACCTGAACACTGAAGCTTTCTTT.

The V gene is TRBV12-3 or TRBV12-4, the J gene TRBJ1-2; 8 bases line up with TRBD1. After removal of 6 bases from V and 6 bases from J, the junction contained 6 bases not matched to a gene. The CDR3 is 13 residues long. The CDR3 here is CASRWTGNDGYTF. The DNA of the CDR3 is TGTGCCAGCAGATGGACAGGGAATGATGGCTACACCTTC.

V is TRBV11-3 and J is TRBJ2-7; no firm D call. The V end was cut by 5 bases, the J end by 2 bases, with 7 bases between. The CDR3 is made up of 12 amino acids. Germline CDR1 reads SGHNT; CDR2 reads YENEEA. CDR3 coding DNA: TGTGCCAGCAGCCTCACCCCCTACGAGCAGTACTTC. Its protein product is CASSLTPYEQYF.

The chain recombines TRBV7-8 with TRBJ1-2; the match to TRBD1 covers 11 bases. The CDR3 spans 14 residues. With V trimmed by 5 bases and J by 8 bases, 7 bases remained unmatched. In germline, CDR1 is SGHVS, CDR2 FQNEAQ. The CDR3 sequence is CASSPSGTGGGYTF. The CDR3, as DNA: TGTGCCAGCAGCCCCAGTGGGACAGGGGGAGGCTACACCTTC.

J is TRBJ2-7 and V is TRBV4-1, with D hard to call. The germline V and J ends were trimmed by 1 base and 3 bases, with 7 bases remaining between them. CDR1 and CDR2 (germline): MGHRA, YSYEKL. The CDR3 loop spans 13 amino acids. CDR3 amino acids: CASSQVPDYEQYF. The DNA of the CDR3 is TGCGCCAGCAGCCAAGTCCCGGACTACGAGCAGTACTTC.

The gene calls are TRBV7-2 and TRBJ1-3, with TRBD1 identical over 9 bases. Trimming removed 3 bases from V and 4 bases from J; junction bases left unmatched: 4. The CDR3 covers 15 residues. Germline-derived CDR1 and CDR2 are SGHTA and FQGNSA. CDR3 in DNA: TGTGCCAGCAGCTTTGGACAGGGGCGAGGAAACACCATATATTTT. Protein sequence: CASSFGQGRGNTIYF.

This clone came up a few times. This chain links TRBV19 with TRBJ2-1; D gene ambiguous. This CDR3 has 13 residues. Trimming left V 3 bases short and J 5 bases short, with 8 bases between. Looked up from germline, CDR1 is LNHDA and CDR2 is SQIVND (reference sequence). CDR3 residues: CASSIGSNNEQFF. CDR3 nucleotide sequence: TGTGCCAGTAGTATCGGATCAAACAATGAGCAGTTCTTC.

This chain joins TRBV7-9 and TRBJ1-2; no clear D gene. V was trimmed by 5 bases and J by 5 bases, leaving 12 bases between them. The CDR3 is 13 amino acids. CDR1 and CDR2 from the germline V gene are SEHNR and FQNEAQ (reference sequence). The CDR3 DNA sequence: TGTGCCAGCAGCCCCGGGAGTCGTTATGGCTACACCTTC. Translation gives CASSPGSRYGYTF.

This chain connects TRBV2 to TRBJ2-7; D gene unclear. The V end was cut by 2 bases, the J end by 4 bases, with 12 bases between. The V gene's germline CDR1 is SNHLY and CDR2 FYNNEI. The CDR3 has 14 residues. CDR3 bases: TGTGCCAGCAGTGAACAGAGTATAGCTTACGAGCAGTACTTC. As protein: CASSEQSIAYEQYF.